This T cell receptor (beta chain) was found in a study of blood T cell repertoires in COVID-19 (dated by TCRdb to about 2020). The study in broad terms: Samples from collaborators originated in the United States, Italy and Spain and spanned both the acute and convalescent phases of COVID-19. The prospective study material was composed of cDNA or gDNA derived from T cells, B-cell-depleted T cells, or PBMCs. Subjects who had been exposed to COVID-19, were actively infected with it, or had recovered from it provided the deeply sampled blood TCRbeta repertoires that made up the dataset. A freely available public database, intended as a resource for researchers studying the immune response to SARS-CoV-2, is where the repertoires were released. The samples were drawn from two sources: the first 160 participants of the ongoing ImmuneRACE study, and fewer than 1,500 subjects contributed by 6 global collaborators. Sample metadata almost always included a de-identified subject ID, COVID-19 status, age in years and sex. Where available, HLA class I and class II types were taken from metadata supplied by the sample provider and were not determined by assay-based typing.

The study at large found these results: The amount of clinical and demographic metadata varied by source and participant and was provided uncurated.

Of note for this clone: Its specific antigen is unknown. No much larger clone exists at a distance of one base, and base qualities are not known.

CDR1 and CDR2 are drawn from the germline V gene (reference sequence): SGHNT, YYREEE. V loses 2 bases of germline sequence and J loses 3 bases, and the interval between the two ends is 12 bases. The CDR3 has 15 amino acids, counting the end cysteine and phenylalanine. Only the CDR3 DNA is retained, 45 bases long and in frame from the first base. Each collaborating institution followed its own protocols to collect whole blood in K2EDTA tubes. For TCRbeta analysis, collaborators shipped samples in one of three forms: frozen whole blood, isolated PBMCs, or DNA extracted from either of those sample types. TCRbeta CDR3 regions were amplified from genomic DNA by means of the immunoSEQ Assay, a bias-controlled multiplex PCR. From the authors' description of their analysis: Nucleated cell counts per sample were estimated from amplification of reference gene primers within the assay. Sequence reads were collapsed and filtered to measure the absolute abundance of every unique TCRbeta CDR3 rearrangement. Productive Simpson clonality was computed per sample as the square root of Simpson's diversity index over productive rearrangements. TCRdb took this table from immuneACCESS and kept in-frame rearrangements with V and J called. Such tables lack part of the clones; where checked against another copy, unresolved V genes explain under half of the gap, and the rest is unexplained. The D gene and trimming were derived from the DNA, and the V and J assignments and clone size from that table. This sample lists 79,000 or so clones; about 90% were detected once. In total, the top ten clones hold under 1.2% of the sample.

The clonotype comes from a human donor in a cohort sampled during active COVID-19. The V gene is TRBV5-4 and the J gene is TRBJ1-5, with the D gene too uncertain to name. The sequencing input was peripheral blood. The nucleotide sequence reads as follows: TGTGCCAGCAGCTTCGGCGGGCAGGCCAATCAGCCCCAGCATTTT. This is translated as CASSFGGQANQPQHF.